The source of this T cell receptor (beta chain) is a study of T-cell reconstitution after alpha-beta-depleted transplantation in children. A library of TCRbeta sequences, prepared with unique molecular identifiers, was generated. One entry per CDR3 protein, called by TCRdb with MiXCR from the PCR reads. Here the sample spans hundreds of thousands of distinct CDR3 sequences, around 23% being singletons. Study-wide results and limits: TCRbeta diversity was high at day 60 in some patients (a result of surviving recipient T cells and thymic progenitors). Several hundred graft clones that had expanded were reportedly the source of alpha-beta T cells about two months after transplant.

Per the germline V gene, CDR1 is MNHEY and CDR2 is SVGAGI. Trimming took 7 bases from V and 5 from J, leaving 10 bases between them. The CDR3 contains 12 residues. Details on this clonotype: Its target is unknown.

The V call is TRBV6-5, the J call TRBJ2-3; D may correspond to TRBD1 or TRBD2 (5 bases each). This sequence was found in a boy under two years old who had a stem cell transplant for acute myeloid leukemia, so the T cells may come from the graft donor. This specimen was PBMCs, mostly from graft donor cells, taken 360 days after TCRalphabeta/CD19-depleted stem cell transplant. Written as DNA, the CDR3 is TGTGCCAGCATGGGGACGGGAGATACGCAGTATTTT. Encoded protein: CASMGTGDTQYF.